The source of this T cell receptor beta chain is a study of read filtering for tumor transcriptome and immune sequencing. Study details: Revised staging placed under ten patients in R-ISS I, 15 to 20 in II, more than 5 in III.

Study results and caveats: Without single-read clonotypes, shared clonotype proportions correlated more between IR-seq and RNA-seq.

Bone marrow was sampled from every patient at the time of active disease. The CDR3 is made up of 14 amino acids. The germline V gene encodes CDR1 LNHDA and CDR2 SQIVND (reference sequence). Trimming took 4 bases from V and 7 from J, leaving 14 bases between them. This clonotype was observed many times. Antigen: not known. From about 0.4 ug of RNA, a library with molecular barcoded alpha/delta and beta/gamma adaptors was made. TCRdb reprocessed the reads with MiXCR, giving one entry per CDR3 protein. The sample records fewer than 50,000 distinct CDR3 sequences, roughly 13% being singletons. Sequencing used a population of CD138-negative cells sorted from bone marrow. The clonotype comes from a donor aged 40 or over with multiple myeloma. The V call is TRBV19, the J call TRBJ2-1; D possibly corresponds to TRBD2 (6 bases). The CDR3 DNA sequence: TGTGCCAGTAGTACCCGACTAGAATTGAATGAGCAGTTCTTC. Encoded protein: CASSTRLELNEQFF.